Below are 22 T cell receptor beta chains sequenced from a single sample in a study of shared clonotypes between healthy human individuals. Terminally differentiated effector memory CD45RA+ cells were excluded by CCR7 positive selection of CD45RO-negative cells. The method was immunoSEQ multiplex PCR; TCRdb's version includes in-frame clones alone and lacks a portion of them. Here the sample spans over 2,000,000 clones, approximately 92% being singletons. Sequencing was performed on naive CD8+ T cells from PBMCs. These receptors were taken from a man between 18 and 29 years old in good health. Some clones in this sample may be carry-over from other donors' samples.

Worth noting for this clone: Distinct nucleotide sequences in the sample also encode this CDR3. The CDR3 nucleotides read TGTGCCAGTAGTATAGGTGCCGGCTCCTACGAGCAGTACTTC. Translated: CASSIGAGSYEQYF. The V call is TRBV19, the J call TRBJ2-7; no definite D call. The CDR3 contains 14 residues. V lost 1 base and J lost 0, with 7 bases in between. Germline CDR1 is LNHDA and CDR2 is SQIVND (reference sequence).

The chain has TRBV5-4 and TRBJ2-2; D is uncertain. The CDR3 runs to 14 residues. Trimming pared 2 bases from V and 7 bases from J, leaving 12 bases between. Germline V lookup: CDR1 SGHNT, CDR2 YYREEE (reference sequence). The CDR3 DNA reads as TGTGCCAGCAGCTTTCGGGCCCCTGGCGGGGAGCTGTTTTTT. Translated: CASSFRAPGGELFF.

J is TRBJ2-3 and V is TRBV6-6; 9 positions agree with TRBD2. CDR3 length: 15 amino acids. Per the germline V gene, CDR1 is MNHNY and CDR2 is SVGAGI (reference sequence). V was pared by 4 bases and J by 3 bases, with 5 bases of the junction left unmatched. CDR3 DNA sequence: TGTGCCAGCAGTTCCGGGACTAGCACAACAGATACGCAGTATTTT. The encoded protein is CASSSGTSTTDTQYF.

V gene TRBV9 combines with J gene TRBJ2-7; possibly TRBD1 or TRBD2 for D (5 bases each). The CDR3 has 14 amino acids. Germline lookup yields CDR1 SGDLS and CDR2 YYNGEE. V was shortened by 4 bases and J by 2 bases, with 13 bases between the two germline ends. CDR3 protein: CASSTRDGPYEQYF. DNA for the CDR3: TGTGCCAGCAGCACTCGGGACGGCCCCTACGAGCAGTACTTC.

The chain has TRBV19 and TRBJ2-1; TRBD2 matches 10 bases. The ends lost 10 bases at V and 9 bases at J; junction bases unmatched: 12. Germline CDR1 LNHDA, CDR2 SQIVND (reference sequence). CDR3 length: 14 residues. CDR3 region: CATSLAGEFGEQFF. CDR3 bases: TGTGCCACCTCCCTAGCGGGAGAATTTGGTGAGCAGTTCTTC.

This chain links TRBV27 with TRBJ2-3; weak D call: TRBD2 (5 bases). The CDR3 is 16 amino acids. The germline V and J ends were trimmed by 7 bases and 3 bases, with 20 bases remaining between them. Germline V lookup: CDR1 MNHEY, CDR2 SMNVEV (reference sequence). The CDR3, as DNA: TGTGCCAGCATGGCCCTGACCGGGAATCTTACAGATACGCAGTATTTT. It encodes CASMALTGNLTDTQYF.

The CDR3 DNA is TGTGCCTGGAGTCTCCATGGCTACACCTTC. Protein product: CAWSLHGYTF. The chain employs TRBV30 and TRBJ1-2; D call uncertain. This CDR3 region has 10 residues. Germline CDR1 and CDR2: GTSNPN and SVGIG (reference sequence). V dropped 2 bases and J dropped 6 bases, with 4 bases sitting between them.

This chain connects TRBV11-2 to TRBJ2-1; 11 bases agree with TRBD1. The CDR3 is 17 amino acids. CDR1 is SGHAT, CDR2 FQNNGV, per germline. With 5 bases clipped from V and 5 bases from J, the junction kept 11 bases outside the gene matches. In DNA, the CDR3 is TGTGCCAGCAGCGCCCGGACAGGGACAGGGGGGAACAATGAGCAGTTCTTC. This gives the protein CASSARTGTGGNNEQFF.

The chain is built from TRBV9 and TRBJ2-3; 7 bases fit TRBD2. Germline V gives CDR1 SGDLS, CDR2 YYNGEE. The CDR3 spans 15 residues. V lost 3 bases and J lost 2; bases outside the gene matches: 6. CDR3 nucleotide sequence: TGTGCCAGCAGCGGGGGAGGGACCCTCACAGATACGCAGTATTTT. It encodes CASSGGGTLTDTQYF.

The chain carries TRBV29-1 and TRBJ2-7, with D possibly being TRBD2 (6 bases). With 3 bases removed from V and 1 base from J, the gap between germline ends came to 10 bases. CDR1 SQVTM and CDR2 ANQGSEA come from the germline V gene. The CDR3 totals 13 residues. CDR3 sequence: CSVEGLQSYEQYF. DNA for the CDR3: TGCAGCGTTGAGGGACTCCAATCCTACGAGCAGTACTTC.

This rearrangement joins TRBV28 to TRBJ2-7; TRBD2 aligns across 8 bases. J was trimmed by 6 bases and V by 5 bases; bases with no gene match: 18. Germline assignment: CDR1 MDHEN and CDR2 SYDVKM. There are 17 residues in the CDR3. The CDR3 loop reads CASSPRSHGTSPLEQYF. The CDR3 nucleotides are TGTGCCAGCAGTCCCCGTTCCCACGGGACTAGTCCGCTCGAGCAGTACTTC.

The V and J genes are TRBV11-2 and TRBJ1-1; perhaps TRBD1 as D (6 bases). Deletions cut 3 bases from V and 5 bases from J, with 13 bases between. CDR3 length: 14 residues. CDR1 and CDR2 from the germline V gene are SGHAT and FQNNGV. The CDR3 spells CASSFNRGLTEAFF. The CDR3 bases are TGTGCCAGCAGCTTCAATCGGGGGCTTACTGAAGCTTTCTTT.

The chain employs TRBV28 and TRBJ2-5; the D is unclear. Germline CDR1 reads MDHEN; CDR2 reads SYDVKM. The CDR3 is made up of 9 amino acids. Trimming removed 9 bases from V and 5 bases from J, with 4 bases in between. CDR3 nucleotide sequence: TGTGCCAGTCTGGAGACCCAGTACTTC. It specifies CASLETQYF.

The chain joins TRBV27 to TRBJ1-1; the D is unclear. Germline CDR1 and CDR2: MNHEY and SMNVEV (reference sequence). This CDR3 spans 14 amino acids. The V end lost 2 bases, the J end lost 7 bases, and 14 bases lay between the germline ends. The CDR3 here is CASSLNPLWGEAFF. The CDR3 DNA reads as TGTGCCAGCAGTTTAAACCCCCTCTGGGGTGAAGCTTTCTTT.

The V gene is TRBV19, the J gene TRBJ2-7; D unresolved. This CDR3 is 16 amino acids long. The germline CDR1 and CDR2 sequences are LNHDA and SQIVND (reference sequence). Trimming removed 2 bases from V and 0 bases from J, with 14 bases in between. The CDR3 here is CASSISSGKHSYEQYF. Written as DNA, the CDR3 is TGTGCCAGTAGTATATCTTCGGGCAAGCACTCCTACGAGCAGTACTTC.

This clone was recorded once. The chain couples TRBV19 to TRBJ2-6; D not certain. The germline V gene has CDR1 LNHDA and CDR2 SQIVND (reference sequence). With 7 bases removed from V and 3 bases from J, the gap between germline ends came to 10 bases. The CDR3 contains 14 residues. The CDR3 reads CASTRSFGANVLTF. As DNA, the CDR3 is TGTGCCAGTACAAGGTCCTTTGGGGCCAACGTCCTGACTTTC.

The CDR3 bases are TGCATCACGAGAAGCGACAATGAGCAGTTCTTC. Its protein product is CITRSDNEQFF. This chain uses TRBV29-1 with TRBJ2-1, with no clear D. The CDR3 loop spans 11 amino acids. Germline V gives CDR1 SQVTM, CDR2 ANQGSEA.

The CDR3 sequence is CASSERTGVNTEAFF. The CDR3 DNA follows: TGTGCCAGCAGTGAAAGGACAGGAGTGAACACTGAAGCTTTCTTT. This chain uses TRBV6-4 with TRBJ1-1; 7 bases map to TRBD1. The CDR3 totals 15 residues. V was pared by 3 bases and J by 0 bases, with 4 bases of the junction left unmatched. CDR1 is MRHNA, CDR2 SNTAGT, per germline.

The chain uses TRBV28 and TRBJ1-1; 8 nucleotides agree with TRBD1. The CDR3 length is 18 residues. Germline CDR1 is MDHEN and CDR2 is SYDVKM. Losses at the gene ends were 6 bases for V and 4 bases for J; bases not matched to a gene: 19. This CDR3 reads CASRREGQGLGRSTEAFF. CDR3 sequence (DNA): TGTGCCAGCAGAAGGGAAGGACAGGGCCTCGGGCGGAGCACTGAAGCTTTCTTT.

The chain joins TRBV9 to TRBJ1-2, with 7 bases matching TRBD1. Germline V gene data show CDR1 as SGDLS and CDR2 as YYNGEE. CDR3 length: 14 residues. V was pared by 3 bases and J by 4 bases, with 6 bases of the junction left unmatched. The CDR3 loop is CASSAAHRGYGYTF. The CDR3, as DNA: TGTGCCAGCAGCGCCGCCCACAGGGGCTATGGCTACACCTTC.

This clone was counted a single time. The chain joins TRBV28 to TRBJ1-1; weak D call: TRBD1 (5 bases). The CDR3 loop spans 14 amino acids. V was cut by 7 bases and J by 4 bases, with 16 bases left in between. Germline CDR1 and CDR2: MDHEN and SYDVKM. The CDR3 region is CASTFPGVITEAFF. The CDR3 bases are TGTGCCAGCACCTTCCCGGGGGTGATCACTGAAGCTTTCTTT.

The chain recombines TRBV19 with TRBJ2-1, with TRBD2 matching over 9 bases. Germline CDR1 reads LNHDA; CDR2 reads SQIVND (reference sequence). The CDR3 loop spans 14 amino acids. The junction had 11 bases not matched to a gene; V was cut back by 6 bases and J by 11 bases. The CDR3 nucleotides read TGTGCCAGTAGCACACCGGGACTAGCCGAACAGCAGTTCTTC. This gives the protein CASSTPGLAEQQFF.